The 15 T cell receptor beta chains reported below all come from one sample, sequenced in a study of T cells in Graves' hyperthyroidism and ophthalmopathy (dated by TCRdb to between 2018 and 2021). The library came from multiplex PCR. The sequencer listed for this sample is Illumina HiSeq 2000. The TCR beta CDR3 regions were amplified from RNA transcripts. The TCR CDR3 was subjected to a first round of RT-PCR using the HTBI primer set and the Qiagen OneStep RT-PCR kit. TCRdb's own reprocessing of the public reads used fastp at Q25 and MiXCR and kept productive beta chains. Rows matching on CDR3 protein sequence are summarized as one entry with the most common DNA and genes. The sample table contains about 300,000 distinct CDR3 sequences; only one count was recorded for roughly 19% of them. The ten largest account for about two fifths of the sample. Sequencing was carried out using blood. These receptor sequences come from a man aged 45-60 years with Graves' ophthalmopathy.

The chain recombines TRBV20-1 with TRBJ2-7; TRBD2 matches 14 bases. CDR3 size: 15 residues. Germline CDR1 is DFQATT and CDR2 is SNEGSKA (reference sequence). The junction had 4 bases not matched to a gene; V was cut back by 1 base and J by 5 bases. The CDR3 DNA reads as TGCAGTGCTAGAGGACTAGCGGGAGGGCGCGACGAGCAGTACTTC. Protein: CSARGLAGGRDEQYF.

In this sample, this clonotype turned up a few times. The chain recombines TRBV6-1 with TRBJ2-2, with no clear D. The CDR3 sequence is 15 residues long. V lost 7 bases and J 0 bases, leaving 12 bases between the germline ends. CDR1 and CDR2 (germline): MNHNS, SASEGT. CDR3 coding DNA: TGTGCCAGCAAACCGGTAATCTCGAACACCGGGGAGCTGTTTTTT. Translated: CASKPVISNTGELFF.

This clonotype was recorded at least ten times. This sequence joins TRBV28 and TRBJ2-1; 14 bases match TRBD2. J gave up 7 bases and V 4 bases, and 15 bases lay outside the gene matches. The CDR3 contains 19 residues. Germline lookup yields CDR1 MDHEN and CDR2 SYDVKM. CDR3 region: CASSSAGLAGVGGWNEQFF. The DNA of the CDR3 is TGTGCCAGCAGTTCCGCGGGACTAGCGGGGGTTGGGGGTTGGAATGAGCAGTTCTTC. Full variable domain (rest looked up from reference TRBV28 and TRBJ2-1): DVKVTQSSRYLVKRTGEKVFLECVQDMDHENMFWYRQDPGLGLRLIYFSYDVKMKEKGDIPEGYSVSREKKERFSLILESASTNQTSMYLCASSSAGLAGVGGWNEQFFGPGTRLTVL.

Ten or more counts support this clonotype. This chain joins TRBV5-1 and TRBJ2-7; 10 bases match TRBD2. The germline gives CDR1 SGHRS, CDR2 YFSETQ. This CDR3 is 18 amino acids long. Losses at the gene ends were 0 bases for V and 0 bases for J; bases not matched to a gene: 9. The chain's CDR3 is CASSLEYSGRSNSYEQYF. As DNA, the CDR3 is TGCGCCAGCAGCTTGGAATATAGCGGGAGGTCAAACTCCTACGAGCAGTACTTC.

Ten or more counts support this clonotype. The genes are TRBV20-1 and TRBJ1-5, with 8 bases that match TRBD1. The CDR3 has 14 amino acids. The germline gives CDR1 DFQATT, CDR2 SNEGSKA (reference sequence). Unmatched junction bases numbered 7, after V lost 5 bases and J lost 4 bases. The CDR3 DNA sequence: TGCAGTGCTTCCTCCAGGGGGCGGAATCAGCCCCAGCATTTT. It yields the protein CSASSRGRNQPQHF.

This clonotype was observed a few times. This chain joins TRBV19 and TRBJ2-3; D tentatively fits TRBD1 or TRBD2 (5 bases each). Germline values: CDR1 LNHDA, CDR2 SQIVND (reference sequence). Deletions cut 3 bases from V and 0 bases from J, with 13 bases between. There are 16 residues in the CDR3. The CDR3 nucleotides are TGTGCCAGTAGTATCGGCAGGGAGTACAGCACAGATACGCAGTATTTT. It specifies CASSIGREYSTDTQYF.

This chain uses TRBV6-2 or TRBV6-3 with TRBJ1-1; perhaps TRBD1 as D (6 bases). The germline V gene has CDR1 MNHEY and CDR2 SVGEGT. V lost 2 bases and J 7 bases, leaving 17 bases between the germline ends. The CDR3 is 15 residues long. CDR3: CASSYASAGVFEAFF. The CDR3, as DNA: TGTGCCAGCAGTTACGCTAGCGCAGGGGTATTTGAAGCTTTCTTT.

The rearrangement uses TRBV27 and TRBJ2-7, with 7 bases lining up with TRBD1. V trimming: 8 bases; J trimming: 0 bases; junction bases outside the gene matches: 7. The CDR3 is 14 residues long. Germline-derived CDR1 and CDR2 are MNHEY and SMNVEV (reference sequence). The CDR3 DNA reads TGTGCCAGCGCCCGACAGGGCTCCTCCTACGAGCAGTACTTC. Translation: CASARQGSSYEQYF.

The table lists this clonotype with many counts. The chain uses TRBV5-8 and TRBJ1-2, with 10 bases aligning to TRBD1. Unmatched junction bases numbered 4, after V lost 3 bases and J lost 8 bases. Per germline, CDR1 SGHTS and CDR2 YDEGEE. This CDR3 is built from 13 residues. The CDR3 nucleotides read TGTGCCAGCAGCTCGGGACAGGGGTCGGGCTACACCTTC. This encodes CASSSGQGSGYTF.

This clonotype was detected a few times. The chain carries TRBV5-5 and TRBJ2-7, with D perhaps being TRBD1 or TRBD2 (6 bases each). The germline gives CDR1 SGHKS, CDR2 YYEKEE (reference sequence). Trimming removed 6 bases at V and 5 bases at J, with 15 bases between. The CDR3 covers 13 residues. The CDR3: CASTPWGDNEQYF. DNA for the CDR3: TGTGCCAGCACGCCCTGGGGGGACAACGAGCAGTACTTC.

This chain uses TRBV5-5 with TRBJ2-7, with 8 bases aligning to TRBD1. This CDR3 spans 15 amino acids. Germline CDR1 SGHKS, CDR2 YYEKEE (reference sequence). V was pared by 4 bases and J by 3 bases, with 9 bases of the junction left unmatched. The CDR3 loop reads CASSLRDRFHYEQYF. The CDR3 DNA is TGTGCCAGCAGCCTCCGGGACAGGTTCCACTACGAGCAGTACTTC.

The rearrangement uses TRBV10-3 and TRBJ1-2, with 7 bases that match TRBD1. With V trimmed by 4 bases and J by 7 bases, 3 bases remained unmatched. There are 12 residues in the CDR3. Germline lookup yields CDR1 ENHRY and CDR2 SYGVKD. CDR3 loop: CAISGGGGGYTF. The CDR3, as DNA: TGTGCCATCAGTGGAGGGGGCGGTGGCTACACCTTC.

This clonotype was recorded a few times. V gene TRBV7-9 combines with J gene TRBJ2-3; D is unresolved. The CDR3 extends over 13 amino acids. Germline assignment: CDR1 SEHNR and CDR2 FQNEAQ (reference sequence). V lost 2 bases and J lost 1, with 4 bases in between. CDR3 in amino acids: CASSLPGTDTQYF. Written as DNA, the CDR3 is TGTGCCAGCAGCTTACCCGGCACAGATACGCAGTATTTT. Full variable domain (rest looked up from reference TRBV7-9 and TRBJ2-3): DTGVSQNPRHKITKRGQNVTFRCDPISEHNRLYWYRQTLGQGPEFLTYFQNEAQLEKSRLLSDRFSAERPKGSFSTLEIQRTEQGDSAMYLCASSLPGTDTQYFGPGTRLTVL.

The table lists this clonotype with a few counts. The genes are TRBV7-8 and TRBJ1-1; 11 bases are a match to TRBD1. Trimming took 5 bases from V and 3 from J; bases not matched to a gene: 5. The germline V gene encodes CDR1 SGHVS and CDR2 FQNEAQ. The CDR3 contains 15 residues. The CDR3 DNA reads TGTGCCAGCAGCCACGTGGGACAGGGGGACACTGAAGCTTTCTTT. This codes for CASSHVGQGDTEAFF.

The J gene is TRBJ2-1, the V gene TRBV28; 9 bases align to TRBD2. Trimming at V came to 6 bases and at J to 8 bases, leaving 11 bases not matched to a gene. This CDR3 spans 15 amino acids. Germline CDR1 MDHEN, CDR2 SYDVKM. Here the CDR3 reads CASRSGAGGVDEQFF. In DNA form, the CDR3 reads TGTGCCAGCAGGTCAGGGGCGGGAGGGGTCGATGAGCAGTTCTTC.